The next 3 T cell receptor beta chains were all read from a single sample in a study of graft-versus-host responses after intestinal transplantation. No antigen has been assigned to these receptors. Produced via immunoSEQ multiplex PCR; TCRdb's table is partial and in-frame only. The sample gives about 99,000 clones, 92% of which show up once; approximately 0.064% is in the top ten. The material sequenced was unstimulated CD8+ T cells sorted from spleen or lymph node cells, taken before transplant. These receptors were obtained from a human donor who was the organ donor for an intestinal transplant.

This chain joins TRBV11-2 and TRBJ2-5; the match to TRBD2 covers 9 bases. CDR3 size: 16 residues. Unmatched junction bases numbered 8, after V lost 1 base and J lost 5 bases. CDR1 and CDR2 from the germline V gene are SGHAT and FQNNGV. The CDR3: CASSLAGLARTETQYF. Written as DNA, the CDR3 is TGTGCCAGCAGCTTAGCAGGACTAGCGCGCACGGAGACCCAGTACTTC.

A single count supports this clone. The chain couples TRBV13 to TRBJ2-3; 8 nucleotides align to TRBD1. CDR1 is PRHDT and CDR2 is FYEKMQ in the germline V gene (reference sequence). CDR3 length: 15 amino acids. The J segment lost 5 bases and the V segment lost 5 bases, leaving 9 bases of the junction unmatched. CDR3 sequence (DNA): TGTGCCAGCAGCATCCGGACAGGGCGGGTAGATACGCAGTATTTT. It specifies CASSIRTGRVDTQYF. The whole variable domain, remainder taken from reference TRBV13 and TRBJ2-3, is AAGVIQSPRHLIKEKRETATLKCYPIPRHDTVYWYQQGPGQDPQFLISFYEKMQSDKGSIPDRFSAQQFSDYHSELNMSSLELGDSALYFCASSIRTGRVDTQYFGPGTRLTVL.

The chain links TRBV5-1 to TRBJ2-1; a possible D gene is TRBD1 (5 bases). This CDR3 region has 12 residues. CDR1 SGHRS and CDR2 YFSETQ come from the germline V gene. With 8 bases removed from V and 6 bases from J, the gap between germline ends came to 12 bases. Written as DNA, the CDR3 is TGCGCCAGTTTTTCCACAGGCAATGAGCAGTTCTTC. Amino acids: CASFSTGNEQFF.